This T cell receptor (beta chain) was profiled in a study of OX40 agonist ivuxolimab in advanced cancers. Overall study results and limits: Average numbers of expanded clones were greater in CD8+ T cells than in CD4+. At 0.1 to 3.0 mg/kg, CD4+ and CD8+ blood T cells expanded clonally by week 6.

Some clones are missing from TCRdb's copy, which holds only in-frame ones; the method was immunoSEQ multiplex PCR. This sample has 65,000 to 95,000 clones; about nine tenths occur once, and the top ten carry 0.53%. This clone was seen just once. As yet, its antigen is unknown. Germline CDR1 is SGHTA and CDR2 is FQGNSA. The CDR3 covers 14 residues. V lost 4 bases, J lost 8 bases, and 7 bases stayed unmatched. The receptor was derived from an adult with an advanced solid tumor such as melanoma, head and neck, liver or kidney cancer. This sequence joins TRBV7-2 and TRBJ1-2; 10 bases are shared with TRBD1. Sequenced material: CD4+ or CD8+ T cells sorted from blood, taken in a trial of the OX40 agonist ivuxolimab. CDR3 in amino acids: CASSYKGQGSGYTF. The CDR3, as DNA: TGTGCCAGCAGCTACAAGGGACAGGGGTCGGGCTACACCTTC. The full variable domain, completed using reference TRBV7-2 and TRBJ1-2, is GAGVSQSPSNKVTEKGKDVELRCDPISGHTALYWYRQSLGQGLEFLIYFQGNSAPDKSGLPSDRFSAERTGGSVSTLTIQRTQQEDSAVYLCASSYKGQGSGYTFGSGTRLTVV.